This section outlines one TCR beta chain sequence together with its context. Sequenced by immunoSEQ multiplex PCR; TCRdb stores in-frame clones only, minus some. The data hold roughly 200,000 clones, with roughly four fifths observed a single time. Germline V CDR1 and CDR2: MNHNY, SVGAGI (reference sequence). This CDR3 comprises 15 residues. V was trimmed by 0 bases and J by 6 bases, leaving 13 bases between them. The data are from a study of blood T cell repertoires in COVID-19. Study overall: Samples of COVID-19 (acute and convalescent) were obtained from the United States, Italy and Spain. In each case, the material was cDNA or gDNA derived from T cells, B-cell-depleted T cells, or PBMCs.

Material for sequencing was peripheral blood. The chain couples TRBV6-6 to TRBJ2-3, with D possibly matching TRBD2 (5 bases). This sequence originates from a woman aged 35 to 49 with COVID-19, enrolled during active disease. The CDR3 region has the DNA TGTGCCAGCAGTTACTCTTTGGACTTACCGGATACGCAGTATTTT. Translating gives CASSYSLDLPDTQYF.